This entry lists 30 T cell receptor beta chains sequenced from one sample in a study of cytomegalovirus exposure and HLA in healthy donors. The PCR used 60 Vbeta and 13 Jbeta primers. Produced via immunoSEQ multiplex PCR; TCRdb's table is partial and in-frame only. The data show some 220,000 clones, with 85% to 90% seen just once and around 1% held by the top ten. The sequenced sample consisted of PBMCs. The receptors stem from a woman younger than 35 in good health and CMV-seronegative.

This clone has just one count. This chain joins TRBV6-5 and TRBJ2-5, with D tentatively TRBD1 (7 bases). Germline CDR1 reads MNHEY; CDR2 reads SVGAGI. V lost 5 bases, J lost 5 bases, and 15 bases lay in between. The CDR3 runs 14 residues. The CDR3 nucleotides read TGTGCCAGCAGTCAACTTCCAGGGGGGGAGACCCAGTACTTC. Translated: CASSQLPGGETQYF.

This clone was seen only once. The rearrangement uses TRBV14 and TRBJ1-2; D perhaps matches TRBD1 (6 bases). The CDR3 totals 15 residues. Trimming removed 3 bases from V and 0 bases from J, with 11 bases in between. Germline assignment: CDR1 SGHDN and CDR2 FVKESK. CDR3 sequence: CASSQVGTPNYGYTF. In DNA, the CDR3 is TGTGCCAGCAGCCAGGTCGGGACACCTAACTATGGCTACACCTTC. The complete variable domain, with remaining parts taken from reference TRBV14 and TRBJ1-2, reads EAGVTQFPSHSVIEKGQTVTLRCDPISGHDNLYWYRRVMGKEIKFLLHFVKESKQDESGMPNNRFLAERTGGTYSTLKVQPAELEDSGVYFCASSQVGTPNYGYTFGSGTRLTVV.

The sample holds one count of this clone. The chain has TRBV5-6 and TRBJ1-2; possibly TRBD1 for D (6 bases). CDR1 SGHDT and CDR2 YYEEEE come from the germline V gene. The V end was cut by 1 base, the J end by 4 bases, with 20 bases between. CDR3 size: 17 residues. The CDR3 nucleotides are TGTGCCAGCAGCTTGTTTGGGGACAATCCTTCCCCCTATGGCTACACCTTC. Translation gives CASSLFGDNPSPYGYTF.

This clone was seen only once. The V and J genes are TRBV5-4 and TRBJ2-2, with D possibly TRBD1 on 5 matching bases. CDR3 size: 17 residues. Per the germline V gene, CDR1 is SGHNT and CDR2 is YYREEE (reference sequence). V was clipped by 0 bases and J by 0 bases, with 12 bases between them. Written as DNA, the CDR3 is TGTGCCAGCAGCTTGGCAGGAAGGGGCGCGAACACCGGGGAGCTGTTTTTT. This codes for CASSLAGRGANTGELFF.

J is TRBJ1-5 and V is TRBV5-3; TRBD1 matches 8 bases. TRBV5-3 qualifies as an ORF whose function is uncertain. This CDR3 is built from 15 residues. The ends lost 1 base at V and 2 bases at J; junction bases unmatched: 2. The CDR3 DNA sequence: TGTGCCAGAAGCTTGCACAGGGGGGGCAATCAGCCCCAGCATTTT. Translating it yields CARSLHRGGNQPQHF.

The genes are TRBV2 and TRBJ2-7; 9 positions agree with TRBD1. The CDR3 contains 16 residues. The V and J ends lost 3 bases and 3 bases, in that order; junction bases with no gene match: 9. Per germline, CDR1 SNHLY and CDR2 FYNNEI. The CDR3 loop reads CASSEGPPGQGYEQYF. The CDR3, as DNA: TGTGCCAGCAGTGAGGGCCCGCCGGGACAGGGCTACGAGCAGTACTTC.

J is TRBJ2-5 and V is TRBV11-2, with 8 nucleotides matching TRBD1. Germline trimming cut 1 base from V and 6 bases from J; bases unmatched to any gene: 10. The CDR3 is 16 residues long. Germline CDR1 is SGHAT and CDR2 is FQNNGV. This CDR3 is CASSLVPGQVLQTQYF. The CDR3 nucleotides are TGTGCCAGCAGCTTAGTTCCGGGACAGGTTTTGCAGACCCAGTACTTC.

As regards this clone: Other DNA sequences from this sample encode an identical CDR3 as well. The chain uses TRBV5-6 and TRBJ2-7; D gene unclear. The CDR3 is made up of 12 amino acids. V dropped 0 bases and J dropped 2 bases, with 3 bases sitting between them. Germline V gene data show CDR1 as SGHDT and CDR2 as YYEEEE. Written as DNA, the CDR3 is TGTGCCAGCAGCTTGGCTACCTACGAGCAGTACTTC. Translation: CASSLATYEQYF.

The J gene is TRBJ2-3, the V gene TRBV2; 12 bases agree with TRBD2. V shed 5 bases, J shed 15 bases, and the junction held 12 bases outside the gene matches. This CDR3 spans 14 amino acids. Germline CDR1 is SNHLY and CDR2 is FYNNEI. This CDR3 reads CASSTLFLAGGPYF. CDR3 sequence (DNA): TGTGCCAGCAGTACCCTCTTCCTAGCGGGAGGGCCATATTTT. The variable domain in full, completed from reference TRBV2 and TRBJ2-3, reads EPEVTQTPSHQVTQMGQEVILRCVPISNHLYFYWYRQILGQKVEFLVSFYNNEISEKSEIFDDQFSVERPDGSNFTLKIRSTKLEDSAMYFCASSTLFLAGGPYFGPGTRLTVL.

J is TRBJ1-1 and V is TRBV5-4; D ambiguous. The CDR3 loop spans 13 amino acids. Germline CDR1 and CDR2: SGHNT and YYREEE (reference sequence). Deletions cut 5 bases from V and 0 bases from J, with 8 bases between. The CDR3 DNA reads as TGTGCCAGCAGTCCCTCCGTGAACACTGAAGCTTTCTTT. This codes for CASSPSVNTEAFF.

This clone appeared a single time. The rearrangement uses TRBV5-1 and TRBJ2-3; weak D call: TRBD2 (5 bases). Germline V gives CDR1 SGHRS, CDR2 YFSETQ. The CDR3 runs 18 residues. V was trimmed by 2 bases and J by 0 bases, leaving 19 bases between them. CDR3 region: CASSLQTGVGTSTDTQYF. The DNA for the CDR3 is TGCGCCAGCAGCTTACAAACCGGGGTAGGAACAAGCACAGATACGCAGTATTTT.

V gene TRBV2 combines with J gene TRBJ2-5; 7 bases match TRBD1. CDR3 length: 12 amino acids. Per the germline V gene, CDR1 is SNHLY and CDR2 is FYNNEI. With 8 bases clipped from V and 5 bases from J, the junction kept 5 bases outside the gene matches. The CDR3 sequence is CASEGAPETQYF. For the CDR3, the DNA is TGTGCCAGCGAGGGGGCTCCCGAGACCCAGTACTTC. Combining the CDR3 with reference TRBV2 and TRBJ2-5 gives the whole variable domain EPEVTQTPSHQVTQMGQEVILRCVPISNHLYFYWYRQILGQKVEFLVSFYNNEISEKSEIFDDQFSVERPDGSNFTLKIRSTKLEDSAMYFCASEGAPETQYFGPGTRLLVL.

The rearrangement links TRBV10-3 to TRBJ1-2, with TRBD1 identical over 8 bases. V trimming: 7 bases; J trimming: 2 bases; junction bases outside the gene matches: 15. The CDR3 is made up of 17 amino acids. The germline V gene has CDR1 ENHRY and CDR2 SYGVKD. CDR3 coding DNA: TGTGCCATCAACCGAAACCATTTGACAGGGGACAACTATGGCTACACCTTC. Its translation is CAINRNHLTGDNYGYTF.

The rearrangement links TRBV7-9 to TRBJ2-7; 9 bases map to TRBD2. Germline V gene data show CDR1 as SEHNR and CDR2 as FQNEAQ (reference sequence). CDR3 length equals 16 residues. J was trimmed by 2 bases and V by 1 base; bases with no gene match: 6. CDR3 in amino acids: CASSLGAGGTTYEQYF. The DNA of the CDR3 is TGTGCCAGCAGCTTAGGAGCGGGGGGAACAACCTACGAGCAGTACTTC.

Here the CDR3 DNA reads TGTGCCAGCAGCCCCCGTGCGGGGGACTATGGCTACACCTTC. It yields the protein CASSPRAGDYGYTF. The gene calls are TRBV6-5 and TRBJ1-2; tentatively, D is TRBD1 (5 bases). The germline CDR1 and CDR2 sequences are MNHEY and SVGAGI. With 6 bases removed from V and 3 bases from J, the gap between germline ends came to 14 bases. CDR3 length equals 14 residues.

Regarding this clone: The sample holds other DNA sequences that translate to the same CDR3. The J gene is TRBJ1-5, the V gene TRBV6-5; 7 bases fit TRBD1. Trimming removed 6 bases from V and 4 bases from J; junction bases left unmatched: 6. From germline, CDR1 is MNHEY and CDR2 SVGAGI. This CDR3 contains 14 residues. For the CDR3, the DNA is TGTGCCAGCAGCTACAGGGGAGGTAATCAGCCCCAGCATTTT. This gives the protein CASSYRGGNQPQHF.

The V call is TRBV5-8, the J call TRBJ2-7, with 9 bases aligning to TRBD1. CDR1 is SGHTS, CDR2 YDEGEE, per germline. The CDR3 runs 13 residues. The V segment lost 5 bases and the J segment 4 bases; nucleotides outside the gene matches: 4. The CDR3 DNA is TGTGCCAGCAGGGGGACAGGGTCTTACGAGCAGTACTTC. Amino acid sequence: CASRGTGSYEQYF. Complete variable domain (other parts from reference TRBV5-8 and TRBJ2-7): EAGVTQSPTHLIKTRGQQATLRCSPISGHTSVYWYQQALGLGLQFLLWYDEGEERNRGNFPPRFSGRQFPNYSSELNVNALELEDSALYLCASRGTGSYEQYFGPGTRLTVT.

The rearrangement uses TRBV6-1 and TRBJ2-3, with D unresolved. This CDR3 contains 15 residues. Germline CDR1 is MNHNS and CDR2 is SASEGT. V dropped 8 bases and J dropped 6 bases, with 21 bases sitting between them. The CDR3 sequence: CASAKSQAFSDTQYF. The CDR3 nucleotides are TGTGCCAGCGCGAAAAGCCAGGCATTTAGTGATACGCAGTATTTT.

This sequence joins TRBV21-1 and TRBJ1-5; the tabulated D call, TRBD1, remains unverified against the DNA. TRBV21-1 is shown as a pseudogene. This CDR3 has 19 residues. CDR3 DNA sequence: TGTGCCAGCAGCAAAGGTACAGGATCGGCGATTTCTAGCAATCAGCCCCAGCATTTT. As protein: CASSKGTGSAISSNQPQHF.

The chain combines TRBV7-9 with TRBJ2-5, with D maybe TRBD2 (5 bases). From germline, CDR1 is SEHNR and CDR2 FQNEAQ (reference sequence). CDR3 length: 14 amino acids. With 5 bases removed from V and 6 bases from J, the gap between germline ends came to 16 bases. The chain's CDR3 is CASSHDGNRKTQYF. CDR3 in DNA: TGTGCCAGCAGCCACGACGGGAATCGGAAGACCCAGTACTTC.

V gene TRBV2 combines with J gene TRBJ2-1; TRBD1 might be the D (5 bases). Germline assignment: CDR1 SNHLY and CDR2 FYNNEI. Trimming shortened V by 6 bases and J by 7 bases, and 16 bases separated the two germline ends. This CDR3 contains 14 residues. This CDR3 is CASSEDTVPNEQFF. CDR3 in DNA: TGTGCCAGCAGCGAGGACACCGTCCCGAATGAGCAGTTCTTC. Combining the CDR3 with reference TRBV2 and TRBJ2-1 gives the whole variable domain EPEVTQTPSHQVTQMGQEVILRCVPISNHLYFYWYRQILGQKVEFLVSFYNNEISEKSEIFDDQFSVERPDGSNFTLKIRSTKLEDSAMYFCASSEDTVPNEQFFGPGTRLTVL.

For the CDR3, the DNA is TGTGCCAGCAACATGGAACAGGAATACAATGAGCAGTTCTTC. Its translation: CASNMEQEYNEQFF. This chain joins TRBV9 and TRBJ2-1, with D perhaps matching TRBD1 (5 bases). This CDR3 is built from 14 residues. Trimming shortened V by 6 bases and J by 4 bases, and 14 bases separated the two germline ends. Germline CDR1 is SGDLS and CDR2 is YYNGEE.

This clone has a handful of counts. CDR3 sequence (DNA): TGTGCCAGCAGTAGCTGGGACAAGCCCCAGCATTTT. Residues: CASSSWDKPQHF. The gene calls are TRBV6-6 and TRBJ1-5; possibly TRBD1 for D (6 bases). The germline V gene has CDR1 MNHNY and CDR2 SVGAGI (reference sequence). V lost 5 bases and J lost 8, with 10 bases in between. This CDR3 has 12 residues.

The chain links TRBV29-1 to TRBJ2-7; a weak D match, TRBD2 (5 bases). CDR1 and CDR2 from the germline V gene are SQVTM and ANQGSEA. Trimming cost V 3 bases and J 2 bases, with 17 bases left between them. The CDR3 loop spans 15 amino acids. For the CDR3, the DNA is TGCAGCGTTGAGGCGGAGAGGGAAGGGACCTACGAGCAGTACTTC. It specifies CSVEAEREGTYEQYF.

There are a few counts of this clone. This rearrangement joins TRBV6-5 to TRBJ2-5; maybe TRBD1 (5 bases). The V gene's germline CDR1 is MNHEY and CDR2 SVGAGI. With 0 bases removed from V and 2 bases from J, the gap between germline ends came to 7 bases. The CDR3 extends over 14 amino acids. This CDR3 reads CASSYSTAQETQYF. DNA for the CDR3: TGTGCCAGCAGTTACTCGACAGCACAAGAGACCCAGTACTTC.

This chain links TRBV20-1 with TRBJ1-3; D unresolved. Germline loops: CDR1 DFQATT, CDR2 SNEGSKA (reference sequence). This CDR3 has 11 residues. Trimming left V 6 bases short and J 4 bases short, with 7 bases between. The CDR3 spells CSARSGNTIYF. Here the CDR3 DNA reads TGCAGTGCGAGGTCAGGAAACACCATATATTTT.

The chain is built from TRBV7-9 and TRBJ2-7; D might be TRBD2 (6 bases). The CDR3 length is 16 residues. CDR1 and CDR2 from the germline V gene are SEHNR and FQNEAQ (reference sequence). The V and J ends lost 0 bases and 4 bases respectively, with 16 bases between them. The CDR3 here is CASSLAPWDSRYEQYF. The CDR3 bases are TGTGCCAGCAGCTTAGCCCCTTGGGACTCCCGATACGAGCAGTACTTC.

This chain uses TRBV19 with TRBJ1-1; 7 bases match TRBD1. V dropped 0 bases and J dropped 1; count of bases not matched to a gene: 2. The CDR3 loop spans 15 amino acids. CDR1 LNHDA and CDR2 SQIVND come from the germline V gene (reference sequence). The chain's CDR3 is CASSIDRTGNTEAFF. Written as DNA, the CDR3 is TGTGCCAGTAGTATAGATCGGACAGGGAACACTGAAGCTTTCTTT.

V usage is TRBV6-5 and J usage is TRBJ2-7; 7 nucleotides align to TRBD1. J lost 2 bases, V lost 3 bases, and 7 bases had no gene match. Germline V CDR1 and CDR2: MNHEY, SVGAGI. The CDR3 consists of 15 residues. The CDR3 here is CASSYDETGTYEQYF. The CDR3 bases are TGTGCCAGCAGTTATGATGAGACAGGGACCTACGAGCAGTACTTC.

The J gene is TRBJ2-7, the V gene TRBV7-6; D not resolved. V lost 1 base and J 3 bases, leaving 7 bases between the germline ends. This CDR3 comprises 13 residues. The V gene's germline CDR1 is SGHVS and CDR2 FNYEAQ. CDR3 region: CASSLGQIYEQYF. The CDR3, as DNA: TGTGCCAGCAGCTTAGGGCAGATCTACGAGCAGTACTTC.